This T cell receptor (beta chain) was retrieved from a study of cytomegalovirus exposure and HLA in healthy donors. In germline, CDR1 is MGHRA, CDR2 YSYEKL. Losses at the gene ends were 2 bases for V and 2 bases for J; bases not matched to a gene: 9. This CDR3 contains 17 residues. With 60 Vbeta and 13 Jbeta primers, the PCR was carried out. Profiling relied on immunoSEQ multiplex PCR, and the TCRdb table lists in-frame clones only, not all of them. The sample comprises fewer than 250,000 clones, 60% to 80% of which are singletons, and less than 2% rests with the top ten. The chain has TRBV4-1 and TRBJ2-7; TRBD2 matches at 10 bases. Sequenced: PBMCs. The clonotype comes from a male donor in good health and CMV-seronegative. The chain's CDR3 is CASSQSGVAGGAYEQYF. In DNA, the CDR3 is TGCGCCAGCAGCCAAAGTGGGGTAGCGGGGGGTGCCTACGAGCAGTACTTC.